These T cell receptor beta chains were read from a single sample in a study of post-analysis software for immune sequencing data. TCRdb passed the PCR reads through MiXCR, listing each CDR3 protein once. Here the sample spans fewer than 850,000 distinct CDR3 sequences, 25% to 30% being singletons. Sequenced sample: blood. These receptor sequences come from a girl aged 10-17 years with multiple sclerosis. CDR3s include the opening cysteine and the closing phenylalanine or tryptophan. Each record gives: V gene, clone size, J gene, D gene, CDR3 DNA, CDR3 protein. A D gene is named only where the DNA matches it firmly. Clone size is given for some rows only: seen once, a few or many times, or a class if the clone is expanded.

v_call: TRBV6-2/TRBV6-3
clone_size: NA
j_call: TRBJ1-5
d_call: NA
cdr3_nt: TGTGCCAGCAGTCCATCGACGTTATATAGCAATCAGCCCCAGCATTTT
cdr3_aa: CASSPSTLYSNQPQHF

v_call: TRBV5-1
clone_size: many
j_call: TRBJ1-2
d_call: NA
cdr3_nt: TGTGCCAGCAGTTTCGGGGGGGACTATGGCTACACCTTC
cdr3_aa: CASSFGGDYGYTF

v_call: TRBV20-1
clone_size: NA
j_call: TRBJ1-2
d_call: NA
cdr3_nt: TGCAGTGCTAGAGGGGGGGTAGAAGGCTACACCTTC
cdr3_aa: CSARGGVEGYTF

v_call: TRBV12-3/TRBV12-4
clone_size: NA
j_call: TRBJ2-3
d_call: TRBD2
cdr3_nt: TGTGCCAGCATTCTCTCCTCTAGCGGGGCTGCAGATACGCAGTATTTT
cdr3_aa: CASILSSSGAADTQYF

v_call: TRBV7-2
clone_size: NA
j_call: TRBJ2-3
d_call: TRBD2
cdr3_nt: TGTGCCAGCAGTTTACTAGCGGGAGGGCGGGCAGATACGCAGTATTTT
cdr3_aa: CASSLLAGGRADTQYF

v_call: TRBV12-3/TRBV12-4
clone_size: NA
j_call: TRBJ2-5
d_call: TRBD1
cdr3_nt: TGTGCCAGCAGACCTGGACAGGGGAGCCAAGAGACCCAGTACTTC
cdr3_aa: CASRPGQGSQETQYF

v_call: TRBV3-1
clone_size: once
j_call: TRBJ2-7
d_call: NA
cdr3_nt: TGTGCCAGCAGCCAAGAAGGACTGGGGAGGAACGAGCAGTACTTC
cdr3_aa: CASSQEGLGRNEQYF

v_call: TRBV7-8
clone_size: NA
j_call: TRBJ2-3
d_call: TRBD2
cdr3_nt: TGTGCCAGCAGCGAGGAACTAGCGGGAAGCACAGATACGCAGTATTTT
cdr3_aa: CASSEELAGSTDTQYF

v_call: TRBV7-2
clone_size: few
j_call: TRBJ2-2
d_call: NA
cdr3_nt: TGTGCCAGCAGCTTTGGAGGGAGCACCGGGGAGCTGTTTTTT
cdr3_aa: CASSFGGSTGELFF

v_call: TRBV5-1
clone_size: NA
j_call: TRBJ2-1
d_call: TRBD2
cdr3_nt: TGCGCCAGCAGCTTCGGGACTAGCGGGAGTCCTGAGCAGTTCTTC
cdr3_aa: CASSFGTSGSPEQFF

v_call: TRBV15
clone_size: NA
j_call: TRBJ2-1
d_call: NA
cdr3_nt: TGTGCCACCAGCAGAGATTTAAATCTAGGGACCCAGTTCTTC
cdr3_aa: CATSRDLNLGTQFF

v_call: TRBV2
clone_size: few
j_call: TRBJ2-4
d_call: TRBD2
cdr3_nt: TGTGTTGCTAGCGGGAGGGCCCCTCGAGTTCCCCAAAACATTCAGTACTTC
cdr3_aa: CVASGRAPRVPQNIQYF

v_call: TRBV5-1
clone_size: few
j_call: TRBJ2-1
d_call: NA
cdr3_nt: TGCGCCAGCAGCTTGGATAGAAGTATAACCAATGAGCAGTTCTTC
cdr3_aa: CASSLDRSITNEQFF

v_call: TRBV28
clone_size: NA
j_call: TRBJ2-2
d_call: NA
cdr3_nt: TGTGCCAGCAGTTTAGGGGTTTACGGGGAGCTGTTTTTT
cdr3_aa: CASSLGVYGELFF

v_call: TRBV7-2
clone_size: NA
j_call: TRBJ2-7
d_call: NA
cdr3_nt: TGTGCCAGCAGCTGTATCGAGCAGTACTTC
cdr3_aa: CASSCIEQYF

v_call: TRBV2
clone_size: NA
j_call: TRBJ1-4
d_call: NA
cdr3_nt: TGTGCCAGCAGTTCGTTTCGGGCAAATGAAAAACTGTTTTTT
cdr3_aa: CASSSFRANEKLFF

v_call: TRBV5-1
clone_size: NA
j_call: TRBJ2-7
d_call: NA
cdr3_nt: TGCGCCAGCAGCTCATTCGGGGGTAGCTCCTACGAGCAGTACTTC
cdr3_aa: CASSSFGGSSYEQYF

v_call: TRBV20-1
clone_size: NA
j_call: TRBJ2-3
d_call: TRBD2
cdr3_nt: TGCAGTGTCACGGGACTAGCGGGGTACACAGATACGCAGTATTTT
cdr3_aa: CSVTGLAGYTDTQYF